This section outlines one T cell receptor beta chain sequence together with its context. TCRdb independently ran MiXCR on the 5' RACE reads; one entry per CDR3 protein. The sample holds about 100,000 distinct CDR3 sequences, roughly 14% seen once. The record originates from a study of T-cell memory formation after mild COVID-19. CDR1 and CDR2 from the germline V gene are DFQATT and SNEGSKA (reference sequence). The CDR3 has 18 residues. The ends lost 2 bases at V and 9 bases at J; junction bases unmatched: 19. The receptor was isolated from a man aged 18 to 35 who had mild COVID-19 (a few samples of this study predate the infection). Cell type and time point are not known. Sequencing input: PBMCs or a T cell subset sorted from them (not recorded which). This chain connects TRBV20-1 to TRBJ2-4; 10 nucleotides line up with TRBD1. CDR3 in DNA: TGCAGTGCTAGACTTAGAACCCGGGACAGGGGTCTGGGGGTCATTCAGTACTTC. It translates to CSARLRTRDRGLGVIQYF.